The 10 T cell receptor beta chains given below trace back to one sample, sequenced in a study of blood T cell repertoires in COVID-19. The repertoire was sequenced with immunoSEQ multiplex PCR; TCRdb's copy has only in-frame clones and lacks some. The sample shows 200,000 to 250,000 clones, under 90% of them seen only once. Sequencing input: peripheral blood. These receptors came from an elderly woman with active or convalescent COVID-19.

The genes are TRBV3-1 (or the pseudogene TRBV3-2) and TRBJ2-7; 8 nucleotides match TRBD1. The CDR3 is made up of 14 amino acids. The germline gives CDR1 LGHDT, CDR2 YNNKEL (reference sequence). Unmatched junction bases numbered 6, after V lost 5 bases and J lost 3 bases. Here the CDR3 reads CASSARDRSYEQYF. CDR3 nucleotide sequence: TGTGCCAGCAGCGCCCGGGACAGGAGCTACGAGCAGTACTTC.

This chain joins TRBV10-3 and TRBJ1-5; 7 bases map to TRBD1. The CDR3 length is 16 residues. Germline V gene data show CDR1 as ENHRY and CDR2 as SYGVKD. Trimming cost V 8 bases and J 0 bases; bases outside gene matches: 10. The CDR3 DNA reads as TGTGCCATCGGAGGGGGCGGGCAGTATAGCAATCAGCCCCAGCATTTT. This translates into CAIGGGGQYSNQPQHF.

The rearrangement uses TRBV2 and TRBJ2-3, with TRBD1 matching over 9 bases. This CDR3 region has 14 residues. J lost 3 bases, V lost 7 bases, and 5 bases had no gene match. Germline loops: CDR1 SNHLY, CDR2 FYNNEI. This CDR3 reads CASTQQGATDTQYF. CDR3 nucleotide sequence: TGTGCCAGCACCCAACAGGGGGCAACAGATACGCAGTATTTT.

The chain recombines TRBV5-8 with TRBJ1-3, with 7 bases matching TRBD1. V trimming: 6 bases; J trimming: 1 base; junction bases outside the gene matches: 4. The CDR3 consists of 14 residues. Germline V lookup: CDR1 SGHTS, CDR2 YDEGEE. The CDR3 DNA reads TGTGCCAGCACACGGGACAGTTCTGGAAACACCATATATTTT. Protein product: CASTRDSSGNTIYF.

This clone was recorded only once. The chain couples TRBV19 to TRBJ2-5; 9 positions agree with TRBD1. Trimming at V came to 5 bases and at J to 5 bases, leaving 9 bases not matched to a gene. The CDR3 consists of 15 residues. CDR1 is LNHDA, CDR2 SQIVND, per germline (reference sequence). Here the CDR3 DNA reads TGTGCCAGTAGTTCCCGGACAGGGGTCGGGGAGACCCAGTACTTC. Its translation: CASSSRTGVGETQYF.

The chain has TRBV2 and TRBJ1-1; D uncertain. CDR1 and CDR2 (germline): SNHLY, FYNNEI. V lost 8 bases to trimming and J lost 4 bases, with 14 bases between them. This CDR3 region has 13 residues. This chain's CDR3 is CASGSTAFTEAFF. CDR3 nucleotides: TGTGCCAGCGGGTCAACAGCCTTCACTGAAGCTTTCTTT.

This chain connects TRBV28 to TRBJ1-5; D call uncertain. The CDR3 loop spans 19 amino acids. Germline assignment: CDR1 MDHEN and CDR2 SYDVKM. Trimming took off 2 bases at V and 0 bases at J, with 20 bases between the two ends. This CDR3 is CASSLRPGVWPYSNQPQHF. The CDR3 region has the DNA TGTGCCAGCAGTTTAAGGCCGGGAGTCTGGCCTTATAGCAATCAGCCCCAGCATTTT.

Here the CDR3 reads CASGLVRASGMHEQFF. The CDR3 DNA follows: TGTGCTAGTGGTTTGGTACGAGCTAGCGGGATGCATGAGCAGTTCTTC. The chain recombines TRBV12-5 with TRBJ2-1; 9 positions match TRBD2. CDR1 and CDR2 (germline): LGHNT, FRNRAP. J was trimmed by 8 bases and V by 0 bases; bases with no gene match: 8. CDR3 size: 16 residues.

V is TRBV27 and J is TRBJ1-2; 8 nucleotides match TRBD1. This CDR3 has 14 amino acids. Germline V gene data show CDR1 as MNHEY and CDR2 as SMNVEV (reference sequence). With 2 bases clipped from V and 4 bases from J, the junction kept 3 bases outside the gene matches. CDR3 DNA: TGTGCCAGCAGTTTAATCGACAGGGGCTATGGCTACACCTTC. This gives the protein CASSLIDRGYGYTF.

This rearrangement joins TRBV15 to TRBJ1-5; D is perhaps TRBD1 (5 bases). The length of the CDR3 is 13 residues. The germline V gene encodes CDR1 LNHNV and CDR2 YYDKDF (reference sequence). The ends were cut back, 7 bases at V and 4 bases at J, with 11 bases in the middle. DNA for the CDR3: TGTGCCACCAAATCAGGGAATAATCAGCCCCAGCATTTT. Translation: CATKSGNNQPQHF.